The 26 T cell receptor beta chains reported below all come from one sample, sequenced in a study of cytomegalovirus exposure and HLA in healthy donors. PCR amplification relied on 60 Vbeta primers (plus 13 Jbeta primers). Produced via immunoSEQ multiplex PCR; TCRdb's table is partial and in-frame only. The sample has approximately 190,000 clones, about 80% seen once; the top ten hold about 3.5%. Input material: PBMCs. The receptor set was obtained from a man aged 35 to 55 in good health and CMV-seropositive.

This chain joins TRBV6-6 and TRBJ2-5; 9 nucleotides agree with TRBD2. Germline assignment: CDR1 MNHNY and CDR2 SVGAGI (reference sequence). The CDR3 runs to 13 residues. V gave up 6 bases and J gave up 5 bases; unmatched junction bases: 4. The CDR3, as DNA: TGTGCCAGCAGCACCAGCGGGGGGGAGACCCAGTACTTC. Amino acids: CASSTSGGETQYF.

This clone was counted a single time. The chain carries TRBV9 and TRBJ2-3; TRBD2 is a possible D gene (5 bases). The CDR3 spans 17 residues. Trimming took off 0 bases at V and 4 bases at J, with 18 bases between the two ends. From germline, CDR1 is SGDLS and CDR2 YYNGEE. The CDR3 here is CASSVAVLAAGPDTQYF. As DNA, the CDR3 is TGTGCCAGCAGCGTAGCTGTGCTAGCAGCAGGTCCAGATACGCAGTATTTT.

The gene calls are TRBV19 and TRBJ2-7; a possible D gene is TRBD1 (5 bases). Per the germline V gene, CDR1 is LNHDA and CDR2 is SQIVND (reference sequence). The CDR3 contains 14 residues. Trimming cost V 4 bases and J 3 bases, with 13 bases left between them. CDR3 residues: CASSTRQSLYEQYF. CDR3 DNA: TGTGCCAGTAGTACCCGACAGAGTCTCTACGAGCAGTACTTC.

The chain is built from TRBV28 and TRBJ2-1, with 7 nucleotides matching TRBD2. Germline CDR1 and CDR2: MDHEN and SYDVKM. The CDR3 sequence is 20 residues long. Germline trimming cut 3 bases from V and 6 bases from J; bases unmatched to any gene: 23. In DNA form, the CDR3 reads TGTGCCAGCAGTTTGGGCCCGTTAGCCGGGCGCGGGAGCTTGGGCAATGAGCAGTTCTTC. It is translated as CASSLGPLAGRGSLGNEQFF.

A few counts support this clone. The chain combines TRBV11-3 with TRBJ2-1; tentative D call: TRBD2 (7 bases). Trimming stripped 1 base from V and 3 bases from J, with 10 bases between. This CDR3 comprises 15 residues. Germline V gene data show CDR1 as SGHNT and CDR2 as YENEEA. The CDR3 reads CASSLAGGHYNEQFF. Here the CDR3 DNA reads TGTGCCAGCAGCTTAGCGGGGGGACACTACAATGAGCAGTTCTTC.

V and J are TRBV7-3 and TRBJ1-6; 7 nucleotides match TRBD1. The CDR3 runs to 14 residues. CDR1 and CDR2 from the germline V gene are SGHTA and FQGTGA. V shed 4 bases, J shed 6 bases, and the junction held 3 bases outside the gene matches. The CDR3 nucleotides read TGTGCCAGCAGCTCCGGGACAGTTAATTCACCCCTCCACTTT. Residues: CASSSGTVNSPLHF. Combining the CDR3 with reference TRBV7-3 and TRBJ1-6 gives the whole variable domain GAGVSQTPSNKVTEKGKYVELRCDPISGHTALYWYRQSLGQGPEFLIYFQGTGAADDSGLPNDRFFAVRPEGSVSTLKIQRTERGDSAVYLCASSSGTVNSPLHFGNGTRLTVT.

The CDR3 DNA reads TGTGCCAGCAGCTTAGTGAGCGATGAGCAGTTCTTC. It encodes CASSLVSDEQFF. The chain couples TRBV7-8 to TRBJ2-1; D unclear. This CDR3 comprises 12 residues. Germline V gives CDR1 SGHVS, CDR2 FQNEAQ. V dropped 1 base and J dropped 8 bases, with 6 bases sitting between them. Filled out from reference TRBV7-8 and TRBJ2-1, the complete variable domain reads GAGVSQSPRYKVAKRGQDVALRCDPISGHVSLFWYQQALGQGPEFLTYFQNEAQLDKSGLPSDRFFAERPEGSVSTLKIQRTQQEDSAVYLCASSLVSDEQFFGPGTRLTVL.

The chain carries TRBV6-6 and TRBJ2-1; 12 nucleotides match TRBD2. The CDR3 sequence is 15 residues long. After removal of 5 bases from V and 12 bases from J, the junction contained 11 bases not matched to a gene. In germline, CDR1 is MNHNY, CDR2 SVGAGI (reference sequence). The CDR3 region has the DNA TGTGCCAGCAGTACGAGACTAGCGGGAGACCTGGGGCAGTTCTTC. This translates into CASSTRLAGDLGQFF.

This rearrangement joins TRBV28 to TRBJ2-5; D gene unclear. The J call may be incorrect, as the DNA end agrees better with TRBJ2-7. The CDR3 runs to 12 residues. Per the germline V gene, CDR1 is MDHEN and CDR2 is SYDVKM. The CDR3 loop reads CASSLFPYEQYF. CDR3 nucleotides: TGTGCCAGCAGTTTATTCCCCTACGAGCAGTACTTC.

J is TRBJ2-7 and V is TRBV28; D may be TRBD2 (5 bases). V was shortened by 2 bases and J by 4 bases, with 21 bases between the two germline ends. There are 17 residues in the CDR3. Germline loops: CDR1 MDHEN, CDR2 SYDVKM. The CDR3 DNA reads TGTGCCAGCAGTTTAAGCGGCTCCTACGAGGATTTATACGAGCAGTACTTC. Translating it yields CASSLSGSYEDLYEQYF.

The table lists this clone with a count of one. This chain joins TRBV5-1 and TRBJ2-5; 14 bases fit TRBD2. The CDR3 runs to 16 residues. Germline CDR1 is SGHRS and CDR2 is YFSETQ. V was clipped by 4 bases and J by 1 base; unmatched bases: 3. As DNA, the CDR3 is TGCGCCAGCAGCCCCGGGACTAGCGGGGGCCAAGAGACCCAGTACTTC. As protein: CASSPGTSGGQETQYF.

The V and J genes are TRBV5-8 and TRBJ2-3; the match to TRBD2 covers 10 bases. Germline CDR1 and CDR2: SGHTS and YDEGEE. V dropped 2 bases and J dropped 3; count of bases not matched to a gene: 3. The CDR3 totals 15 residues. CDR3: CASSLSGLATDTQYF. DNA for the CDR3: TGTGCCAGCAGCTTATCGGGACTAGCGACAGATACGCAGTATTTT.

J is TRBJ2-7 and V is TRBV30; TRBD1 agrees at 9 bases. Germline V lookup: CDR1 GTSNPN, CDR2 SVGIG (reference sequence). The CDR3 has 12 residues. The J segment lost 5 bases and the V segment lost 7 bases, leaving 6 bases of the junction unmatched. CDR3 sequence (DNA): TGTGCCTTGACGGACAGGGGAGACGAGCAGTACTTC. Translated, it gives CALTDRGDEQYF. Combining the CDR3 with reference TRBV30 and TRBJ2-7 gives the whole variable domain SQTIHQWPATLVQPVGSPLSLECTVEGTSNPNLYWYRQAAGRGLQLLFYSVGIGQISSEVPQNLSASRPQDRQFILSSKKLLLSDSGFYLCALTDRGDEQYFGPGTRLTVT.

The chain carries TRBV6-4 and TRBJ2-4; TRBD2 matches at 7 bases. This CDR3 has 16 amino acids. Germline V gene data show CDR1 as MRHNA and CDR2 as SNTAGT. Trimming removed 4 bases from V and 3 bases from J; junction bases left unmatched: 9. The DNA of the CDR3 is TGTGCCAGCAGTGTTCAGGCGGGAGCTAACAAAAACATTCAGTACTTC. It specifies CASSVQAGANKNIQYF.

This sequence joins TRBV7-2 and TRBJ1-3, with D perhaps TRBD1 (6 bases). CDR1 is SGHTA and CDR2 is FQGNSA in the germline V gene. The CDR3 is 17 amino acids. Trimming took 1 base from V and 0 from J, leaving 13 bases between them. The CDR3 sequence: CASSLGWDTYSGNTIYF. CDR3 nucleotide sequence: TGTGCCAGCAGCTTAGGATGGGACACCTACTCTGGAAACACCATATATTTT.

This clone was observed a few times. V is TRBV5-1 and J is TRBJ2-2, with 8 bases aligning to TRBD2. The CDR3 length is 16 residues. Germline loops: CDR1 SGHRS, CDR2 YFSETQ. J gave up 4 bases and V 0 bases, and 5 bases lay outside the gene matches. CDR3 DNA: TGCGCCAGCAGCTTGGAGGCGGGGGGATTCACCGGGGAGCTGTTTTTT. It is translated as CASSLEAGGFTGELFF.

The chain is built from TRBV4-1 and TRBJ2-1; TRBD2 matches at 13 bases. The CDR3 is 14 residues long. The ends lost 4 bases at V and 10 bases at J; junction bases unmatched: 4. The germline V gene has CDR1 MGHRA and CDR2 YSYEKL. CDR3 loop: CASSPLAGGREQFF. The CDR3 coding sequence is TGCGCCAGCAGCCCACTAGCGGGGGGGCGCGAGCAGTTCTTC.

The chain carries TRBV27 and TRBJ2-5, with D possibly matching TRBD2 (5 bases). The CDR3 extends over 13 amino acids. Germline CDR1 and CDR2: MNHEY and SMNVEV (reference sequence). The V end was cut by 6 bases, the J end by 2 bases, with 10 bases between. The CDR3 sequence is CASRSREQETQYF. CDR3 sequence (DNA): TGTGCCAGCAGGTCCCGGGAACAAGAGACCCAGTACTTC.

The chain has TRBV7-6 and TRBJ2-3; D remains ambiguous. Trimming took 1 base from V and 1 from J, leaving 6 bases between them. This CDR3 comprises 14 residues. Germline V gene data show CDR1 as SGHVS and CDR2 as FNYEAQ. The CDR3 region is CASSLDRGTDTQYF. CDR3 sequence (DNA): TGTGCCAGCAGCTTAGACCGGGGCACAGATACGCAGTATTTT.

This clone was detected only once. The chain joins TRBV7-8 to TRBJ2-3; 9 nucleotides match TRBD1. CDR3 length: 15 amino acids. V lost 0 bases to trimming and J lost 5 bases; unmatched junction nucleotides: 3. Germline V gene lookup returns CDR1 SGHVS and CDR2 FQNEAQ. The CDR3 here is CASSLATGGRDTQYF. The CDR3 bases are TGTGCCAGCAGCTTAGCCACAGGGGGCAGAGATACGCAGTATTTT.

This clone has a single count. V and J are TRBV5-1 and TRBJ1-1, with TRBD1 as a possible D gene (6 bases). The CDR3 has 15 amino acids. V shed 0 bases and J shed 3 bases, with 12 bases lying between them. Germline V gene sequence: CDR1 SGHRS, CDR2 YFSETQ. The CDR3 loop is CASSLAQTGDTEAFF. The CDR3 nucleotides read TGCGCCAGCAGCTTGGCGCAGACAGGAGACACTGAAGCTTTCTTT.

This clone turned up a few times. The genes are TRBV9 and TRBJ2-7, with 7 bases matching TRBD2. CDR1 and CDR2 from the germline V gene are SGDLS and YYNGEE. The CDR3 sequence is 15 residues long. V lost 0 bases to trimming and J lost 2 bases; unmatched junction nucleotides: 5. CDR3 protein: CASSVAGRGTYEQYF. CDR3 sequence (DNA): TGTGCCAGCAGCGTAGCTGGGCGGGGGACCTACGAGCAGTACTTC.

This clone was counted a single time. This chain uses TRBV7-8 with TRBJ2-5; D uncertain. The J call may not be correct, given that the DNA end is closer to TRBJ2-7. CDR3 length: 14 amino acids. Per germline, CDR1 SGHVS and CDR2 FQNEAQ. The CDR3 loop reads CASSLTGSRYEQYF. Written as DNA, the CDR3 is TGTGCCAGCAGCCTTACGGGTAGCCGCTACGAGCAGTACTTC.

The J gene is TRBJ2-7, the V gene TRBV10-3; the match to TRBD1 covers 7 bases. Trimming removed 7 bases from V and 1 base from J; junction bases left unmatched: 4. From germline, CDR1 is ENHRY and CDR2 SYGVKD. The CDR3 has 13 residues. The CDR3 DNA reads as TGTGCCATCACCCGGGACAGTTCCTACGAGCAGTACTTC. It specifies CAITRDSSYEQYF.

The chain uses TRBV5-1 and TRBJ2-5; tentatively, D is TRBD1 (6 bases). V lost 1 base, J lost 3 bases, and 13 bases lay in between. This CDR3 is 15 amino acids long. Germline V gene lookup returns CDR1 SGHRS and CDR2 YFSETQ. The CDR3 sequence is CASSLTGQPEETQYF. In nucleotides, the CDR3 is TGCGCCAGCAGCTTGACAGGGCAGCCAGAAGAGACCCAGTACTTC.

The rearrangement uses TRBV9 and TRBJ1-2; D unclear. This CDR3 contains 14 residues. Germline V gives CDR1 SGDLS, CDR2 YYNGEE. The V end was cut by 0 bases, the J end by 8 bases, with 14 bases between. CDR3 amino acids: CASSVGTVMRGYTF. For the CDR3, the DNA is TGTGCCAGCAGCGTAGGTACGGTGATGCGAGGCTACACCTTC.